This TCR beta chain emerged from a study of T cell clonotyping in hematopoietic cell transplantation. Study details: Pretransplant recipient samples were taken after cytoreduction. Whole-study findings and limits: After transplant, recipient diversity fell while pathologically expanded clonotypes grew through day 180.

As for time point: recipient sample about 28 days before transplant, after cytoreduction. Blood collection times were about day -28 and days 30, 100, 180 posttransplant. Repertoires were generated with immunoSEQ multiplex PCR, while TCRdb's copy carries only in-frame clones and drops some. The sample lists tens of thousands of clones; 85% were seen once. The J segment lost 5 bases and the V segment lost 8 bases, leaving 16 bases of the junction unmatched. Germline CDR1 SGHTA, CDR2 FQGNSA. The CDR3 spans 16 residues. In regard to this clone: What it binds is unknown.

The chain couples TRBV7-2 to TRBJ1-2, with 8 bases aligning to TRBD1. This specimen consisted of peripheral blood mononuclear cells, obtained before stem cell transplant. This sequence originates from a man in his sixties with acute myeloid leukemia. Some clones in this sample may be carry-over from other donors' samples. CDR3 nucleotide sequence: TGTGCCAGCCTGAACGGCTGGCAGGGGGCCGCTTATGGCTACACCTTC. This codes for CASLNGWQGAAYGYTF.